This entry concerns a single T cell receptor beta chain. Its target is unknown. These data come from a study of T cell responses to AZD1222 COVID-19 vaccine. General study points: Spike-specific TCR breadth and depth rose after two AZD1222 doses. Close to half of spike-specific TCRs reportedly recognize unmutated variant regions. CD4 TCRs covered the whole spike, strongest at regions 160-218 and 743-854.

Here immunoSEQ multiplex PCR was the method, and the copy in TCRdb shows in-frame clones only, minus some. The table lists about 160,000 clones, approximately 90% of them singletons. The CDR3 loop spans 12 amino acids. Germline V lookup: CDR1 MNHNY, CDR2 SVGAGI (reference sequence). V lost 10 bases and J 7 bases, leaving 14 bases between the germline ends. The origin of this receptor is an adult in good health. Sequencing used peripheral blood, obtained on day 0 of MenACWY control vaccination. The chain carries TRBV6-6 and TRBJ1-5, with D unclear. The CDR3 is CATKGDKQPQHF. CDR3 nucleotide sequence: TGTGCCACCAAGGGTGATAAACAGCCCCAGCATTTT.